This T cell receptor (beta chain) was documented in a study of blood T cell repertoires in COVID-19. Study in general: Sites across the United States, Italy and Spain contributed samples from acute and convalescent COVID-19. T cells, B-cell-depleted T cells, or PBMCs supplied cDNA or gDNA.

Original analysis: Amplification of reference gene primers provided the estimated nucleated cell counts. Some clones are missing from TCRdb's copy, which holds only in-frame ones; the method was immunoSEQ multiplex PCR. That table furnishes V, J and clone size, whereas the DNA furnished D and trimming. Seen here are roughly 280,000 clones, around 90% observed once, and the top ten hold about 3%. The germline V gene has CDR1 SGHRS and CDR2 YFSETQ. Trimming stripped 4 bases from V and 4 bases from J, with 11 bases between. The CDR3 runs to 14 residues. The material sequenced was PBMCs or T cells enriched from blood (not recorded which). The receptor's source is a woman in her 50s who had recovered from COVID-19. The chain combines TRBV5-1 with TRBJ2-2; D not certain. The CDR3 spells CASSPGLVTGELFF. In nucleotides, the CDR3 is TGCGCCAGCAGCCCGGGTTTGGTCACCGGGGAGCTGTTTTTT.